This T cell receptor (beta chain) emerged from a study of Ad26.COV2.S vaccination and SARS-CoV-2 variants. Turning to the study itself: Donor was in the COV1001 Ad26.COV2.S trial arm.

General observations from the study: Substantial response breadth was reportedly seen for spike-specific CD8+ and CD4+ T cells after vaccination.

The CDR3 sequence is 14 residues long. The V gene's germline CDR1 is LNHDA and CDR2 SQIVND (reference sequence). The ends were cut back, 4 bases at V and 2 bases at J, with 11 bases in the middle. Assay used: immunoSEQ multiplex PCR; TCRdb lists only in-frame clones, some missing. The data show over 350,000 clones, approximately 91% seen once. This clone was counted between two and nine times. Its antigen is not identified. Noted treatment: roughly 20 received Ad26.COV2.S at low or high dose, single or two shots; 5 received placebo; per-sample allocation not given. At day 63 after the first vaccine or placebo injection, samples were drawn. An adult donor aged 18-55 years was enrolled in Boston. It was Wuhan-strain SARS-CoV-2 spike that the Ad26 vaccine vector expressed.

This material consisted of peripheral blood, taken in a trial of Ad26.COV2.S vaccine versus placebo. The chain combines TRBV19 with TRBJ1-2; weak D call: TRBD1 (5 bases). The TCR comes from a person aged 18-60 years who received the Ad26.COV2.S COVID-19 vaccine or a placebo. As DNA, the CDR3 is TGTGCCAGTAGTACCCCGGGACGGAACTATGGCTACACCTTC. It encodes CASSTPGRNYGYTF.